Each of the 17 T cell receptor beta chains below was sequenced from the same sample in a study of cytomegalovirus exposure and HLA in healthy donors. The PCR was carried out with 60 Vbeta primers and 13 Jbeta primers. The protocol was immunoSEQ multiplex PCR, while the TCRdb copy is restricted to in-frame clones and leaves out a portion. The sample yields around 72,000 clones, 70% to 80% seen once. What was sequenced was PBMCs. These TCRs come from a man in his forties or fifties in good health and CMV-seronegative.

A few counts support this clone. This chain joins TRBV6-1 and TRBJ1-1; D ambiguous. Germline CDR1 is MNHNS and CDR2 is SASEGT. The CDR3 runs 11 residues. V was trimmed by 5 bases and J by 7 bases, leaving 8 bases between them. DNA of the CDR3: TGTGCCAGCAGTCCCCGGAGTGAAGCTTTCTTT. It specifies CASSPRSEAFF.

This chain joins TRBV7-2 and TRBJ1-1; TRBD1 is a possible D gene (5 bases). Germline V gives CDR1 SGHTA, CDR2 FQGNSA. The V end was cut by 5 bases, the J end by 9 bases, with 13 bases between. The CDR3 is 12 residues long. The CDR3 DNA is TGTGCCAGCAGCCAGCGGGGCAATCAAGCTTTCTTT. Its protein is CASSQRGNQAFF.

The gene calls are TRBV6-6 and TRBJ1-4; 9 bases are shared with TRBD1. The V gene end was trimmed by 6 bases and the J gene end by 4 bases; junction bases not matched to a gene: 6. Looked up from germline, CDR1 is MNHNY and CDR2 is SVGAGI (reference sequence). This CDR3 contains 15 residues. The CDR3 reads CASRETDRGNEKLFF. The CDR3 DNA sequence: TGTGCCAGCAGGGAGACGGACAGGGGTAATGAAAAACTGTTTTTT.

The genes are TRBV19 and TRBJ2-5, with TRBD2 matching 7 bases. The germline CDR1 and CDR2 sequences are LNHDA and SQIVND (reference sequence). After removal of 6 bases from V and 5 bases from J, the junction contained 9 bases not matched to a gene. The CDR3 consists of 14 residues. The CDR3, as DNA: TGTGCCAGTAGCGATCGGGGGGTTTGGGAGACCCAGTACTTC. Its translation: CASSDRGVWETQYF.

This sequence joins TRBV28 and TRBJ1-5; D perhaps matches TRBD1 (6 bases). CDR3 length: 14 residues. Germline loops: CDR1 MDHEN, CDR2 SYDVKM. Trimming cost V 3 bases and J 7 bases, with 13 bases left between them. This CDR3 reads CASSFTGSVQPQHF. For the CDR3, the DNA is TGTGCCAGCAGTTTTACAGGGAGTGTGCAGCCCCAGCATTTT.

Comments on this clone: Compared with germline, one end of the junction differs, possibly owing to a read error. V gene TRBV7-7 combines with J gene TRBJ1-4, with 11 bases lining up with TRBD1. This CDR3 has 14 residues. Germline V gives CDR1 SSHAT, CDR2 FNYEAQ (reference sequence). CDR3 residues: CASSPRDRGGELFF. In nucleotides, the CDR3 is TGTGCTAGCAGCCCCCGGGACAGGGGGGGAGAACTGTTTTTT. The variable domain in full, completed from reference TRBV7-7 and TRBJ1-4, reads GAGVSQSPRYKVTKRGQDVTLRCDPISSHATLYWYQQALGQGPEFLTYFNYEAQPDKSGLPSDRFSAERPEGSISTLTIQRTEQRDSAMYRCASSPRDRGGELFFGSGTQLSVL.

The chain has TRBV10-1 and TRBJ2-7; D perhaps matches TRBD2 (5 bases). V lost 3 bases to trimming and J lost 4 bases, with 13 bases between them. The CDR3 has 14 amino acids. The V gene's germline CDR1 is WNHNN and CDR2 SYGVQD (reference sequence). The CDR3 protein is CASSDQRRTYEQYF. CDR3 DNA sequence: TGCGCCAGCAGTGACCAGCGGAGAACTTACGAGCAGTACTTC.

The chain employs TRBV10-3 and TRBJ2-4; 12 nucleotides align to TRBD1. CDR3 length equals 15 residues. Per the germline V gene, CDR1 is ENHRY and CDR2 is SYGVKD. With 6 bases clipped from V and 8 bases from J, the junction kept 8 bases outside the gene matches. The CDR3 nucleotides are TGTGCCATCAGACCGGGACAGGGGGCTTGGGACATTCAGTACTTC. Residues: CAIRPGQGAWDIQYF.

The CDR3 DNA reads as TGTGCCACCGGAGAGCTTGCCTACAATGAGCAGTTCTTC. Encoded protein: CATGELAYNEQFF. The chain joins TRBV28 to TRBJ2-1, with no clear D. Germline CDR1 MDHEN, CDR2 SYDVKM. Trimming shortened V by 10 bases and J by 2 bases, and 12 bases separated the two germline ends. The CDR3 covers 13 residues.

V gene TRBV19 combines with J gene TRBJ1-1, with D possibly matching TRBD1 (5 bases). Trimming removed 9 bases from V and 8 bases from J, with 22 bases in between. CDR1 is LNHDA and CDR2 is SQIVND in the germline V gene (reference sequence). The CDR3 has 14 amino acids. The CDR3 bases are TGTGCCAGCGGAAGGTCCAGGGCGGATGCGGAAGCTTTCTTT. Translated: CASGRSRADAEAFF.

The V and J genes are TRBV9 and TRBJ1-6; the D gene is possibly TRBD1 (6 bases). The CDR3 is 14 amino acids. Germline assignment: CDR1 SGDLS and CDR2 YYNGEE. V was clipped by 4 bases and J by 10 bases, with 15 bases between them. In nucleotides, the CDR3 is TGTGCCAGCAGCCAGGAGACAGGTCCCTCACCCCTCCACTTT. It specifies CASSQETGPSPLHF.

The chain recombines TRBV2 with TRBJ2-7, with 7 nucleotides matching TRBD1. The CDR3 spans 14 residues. In germline, CDR1 is SNHLY, CDR2 FYNNEI. Trimming took 8 bases from V and 4 from J; bases not matched to a gene: 11. The CDR3 bases are TGTGCCAGCCAAGTCCAGGGACAGCGGTACGAGCAGTACTTC. Translating gives CASQVQGQRYEQYF.

The sample holds a few counts of this clone. The rearrangement joins TRBV27 to TRBJ2-7; tentative D call: TRBD1 (6 bases). CDR3 length: 16 residues. Germline values: CDR1 MNHEY, CDR2 SMNVEV (reference sequence). The V end lost 3 bases, the J end lost 1 base, and 16 bases lay between the germline ends. Here the CDR3 DNA reads TGTGCCAGCAGTTTGTTAGGGGGAAGAAAGTCCTACGAGCAGTACTTC. This sequence encodes CASSLLGGRKSYEQYF.

The genes are TRBV5-1 and TRBJ1-5; TRBD1 matches at 12 bases. From germline, CDR1 is SGHRS and CDR2 YFSETQ. This CDR3 spans 15 amino acids. The V segment lost 4 bases and the J segment 6 bases; nucleotides outside the gene matches: 5. The CDR3 region has the DNA TGCGCCAGCAGCCCCGGGACAGGGGGCGGTCAGCCCCAGCATTTT. Encoded protein: CASSPGTGGGQPQHF.

The chain has TRBV6-5 and TRBJ1-2; 7 positions agree with TRBD1. Germline V gene data show CDR1 as MNHEY and CDR2 as SVGAGI. Unmatched junction bases numbered 5, after V lost 6 bases and J lost 4 bases. This CDR3 contains 13 residues. The DNA for the CDR3 is TGTGCCAGCAGGACAGGGTTTACCTATGGCTACACCTTC. It encodes CASRTGFTYGYTF.

Here the CDR3 reads CASSSGTGTSNQPQHF. CDR3 in DNA: TGTGCCAGCAGTTCCGGGACAGGGACGAGCAATCAGCCCCAGCATTTT. The chain is built from TRBV28 and TRBJ1-5; 9 nucleotides align to TRBD1. V lost 4 bases to trimming and J lost 1 base; unmatched junction nucleotides: 5. CDR3 length: 16 amino acids. Germline CDR1 MDHEN, CDR2 SYDVKM.

The genes are TRBV5-1 and TRBJ2-7, with TRBD1 matching over 7 bases. V lost 2 bases and J lost 5; bases outside the gene matches: 7. The CDR3 totals 14 residues. Germline V gene data show CDR1 as SGHRS and CDR2 as YFSETQ. The CDR3: CASSFLDRDHEQYF. In DNA, the CDR3 is TGCGCCAGCAGCTTTTTAGACAGGGACCACGAGCAGTACTTC.